This record covers a single T cell receptor beta chain. This entry belongs to a study of control samples from healthy donors and cancer patients. The table came from immunoSEQ multiplex PCR; TCRdb's copy has only in-frame clones and leaves some out. The table shows more than 30,000 clones, with around 83% occurring only once. This CDR3 comprises 14 residues. The V end was cut by 5 bases, the J end by 0 bases, with 6 bases between. The germline gives CDR1 KGHDR, CDR2 SFDVKD. Sequencing used PBMCs. This TCR was sampled from a woman aged 60 to 75 with lung cancer. The chain combines TRBV24-1 with TRBJ2-2; the D is unclear. CDR3 in DNA: TGTGCCACCAGTGGCGATACGAACACCGGGGAGCTGTTTTTT. Translating it yields CATSGDTNTGELFF.